A selection of T cell receptor beta chains follows, all from one sample in a study of PD-1 blockade in classical Hodgkin lymphoma. Sequencing was performed with immunoSEQ multiplex PCR; in TCRdb, only in-frame clones are kept and a portion is missing. The sample carries roughly 45,000 clones, approximately 72% recorded once. The sample in question was peripheral blood mononuclear cells (PBMCs), obtained before the second cycle of nivolumab. The source is a human donor with classical Hodgkin lymphoma. CDR3s include the opening cysteine and the closing phenylalanine or tryptophan. The order of the fields is CDR3 length, J gene, D gene, V gene, clone size, CDR3 protein, CDR3 DNA. A D gene is named only where the DNA matches it firmly. Clone size is given for some rows only: seen once, a few or many times, or a class if the clone is expanded.

>15|TRBJ2-7|NA|TRBV9|NA
CASSVVGTRGDEQYF
TGTGCCAGCAGCGTAGTAGGAACAAGGGGCGACGAGCAGTACTTC
>14|TRBJ2-7|NA|TRBV27|NA
CASSPYSGSYEQYF
TGTGCCAGCAGCCCATACTCGGGGTCCTACGAGCAGTACTTC
>13|TRBJ1-3|NA|TRBV30|NA
CAWSGTDGNTIYF
TGTGCCTGGAGTGGGACGGACGGAAACACCATATATTTT
>14|TRBJ1-2|NA|TRBV19|once
CASSIGNQHYGYTF
TGTGCCAGTAGCATCGGTAATCAGCACTATGGCTACACCTTC
>15|TRBJ1-5|NA|TRBV30|few
CAWSGPGTGNQPQHF
TGTGCCTGGAGTGGACCGGGAACAGGCAATCAGCCCCAGCATTTT
>17|TRBJ2-5|NA|TRBV27|NA
CASSLSGAIIQGVNQYF
TGTGCCAGCAGTTTGAGCGGGGCAATTATTCAGGGGGTCAACCAGTACTTC
>19|TRBJ2-3|TRBD2|TRBV7-2|NA
CASSPSSAGGGGVWNTQYF
TGTGCCAGCAGCCCTAGTTCGGCGGGAGGAGGGGGGGTCTGGAATACGCAGTATTTT
>16|TRBJ1-4|NA|TRBV5-4|NA
CASSSGRFGTNEKLFF
TGTGCCAGCAGCTCGGGACGGTTCGGAACTAATGAAAAACTGTTTTTT
>17|TRBJ2-2|NA|TRBV15|NA
CATSRDIGKTNTGELFF
TGTGCCACCAGCAGAGATATCGGCAAGACGAACACCGGGGAGCTGTTTTTT
>14|TRBJ2-5|NA|TRBV7-9|NA
CASSETSRQETQYF
TGTGCCAGCAGTGAAACTAGTCGACAAGAGACCCAGTACTTC
>15|TRBJ1-2|NA|TRBV6-6|NA
CASSYPQGSNYGYTF
TGTGCCAGCAGTTACCCACAGGGTTCCAACTATGGCTACACCTTC
>13|TRBJ2-7|TRBD1|TRBV7-3|NA
CASSRQGPYEQYF
TGTGCCAGCAGCCGACAGGGGCCCTACGAGCAGTACTTC
>16|TRBJ2-5|TRBD2|TRBV6-6|NA
CASSSLEREPQETQYF
TGTGCCAGCAGTTCTCTCGAGCGGGAGCCCCAAGAGACCCAGTACTTC
>12|TRBJ1-1|TRBD1|TRBV9|once
CASSQGAGKAFF
TGTGCCAGCAGTCAGGGGGCGGGCAAAGCTTTCTTT
>16|TRBJ2-2|TRBD2|TRBV10-2|few
CASSLGLERDTGELFF
TGCGCCAGCAGTCTGGGACTAGAGAGGGACACCGGGGAGCTGTTTTTT
>16|TRBJ1-2|TRBD1|TRBV5-1|NA
CASSRDGTGIPYGYTF
TGCGCCAGCAGCCGGGATGGGACAGGAATTCCCTATGGCTACACCTTC
>13|TRBJ2-7|NA|TRBV5-6|NA
CASSLGAGYEQYF
TGTGCCAGCAGCTTAGGGGCAGGCTACGAGCAGTACTTC
>13|TRBJ2-1|NA|TRBV9|NA
CASSVAPYNEQFF
TGTGCCAGCAGCGTAGCCCCCTACAATGAGCAGTTCTTC
>14|TRBJ2-7|NA|TRBV30|NA
CAWSVSLGAYEQYF
TGTGCCTGGAGTGTAAGTTTGGGGGCCTACGAGCAGTACTTC